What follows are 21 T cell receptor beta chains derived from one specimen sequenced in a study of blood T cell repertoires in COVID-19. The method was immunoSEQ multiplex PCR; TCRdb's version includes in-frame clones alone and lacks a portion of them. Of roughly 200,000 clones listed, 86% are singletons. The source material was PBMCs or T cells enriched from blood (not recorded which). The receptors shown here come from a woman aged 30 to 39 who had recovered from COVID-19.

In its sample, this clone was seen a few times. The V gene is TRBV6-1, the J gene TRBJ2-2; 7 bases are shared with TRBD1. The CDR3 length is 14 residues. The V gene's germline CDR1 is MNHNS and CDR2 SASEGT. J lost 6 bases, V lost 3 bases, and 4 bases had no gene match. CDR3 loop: CASSDGQVAGELFF. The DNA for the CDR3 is TGTGCCAGCAGTGATGGACAGGTGGCCGGGGAGCTGTTTTTT.

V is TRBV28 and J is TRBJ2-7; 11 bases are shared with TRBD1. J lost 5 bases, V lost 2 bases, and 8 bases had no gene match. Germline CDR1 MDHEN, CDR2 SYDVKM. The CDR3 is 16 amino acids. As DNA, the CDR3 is TGTGCCAGCAGTTTACCCCGGACAGGGGGCCGAAACGAGCAGTACTTC. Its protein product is CASSLPRTGGRNEQYF. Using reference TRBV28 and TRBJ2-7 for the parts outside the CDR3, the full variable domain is DVKVTQSSRYLVKRTGEKVFLECVQDMDHENMFWYRQDPGLGLRLIYFSYDVKMKEKGDIPEGYSVSREKKERFSLILESASTNQTSMYLCASSLPRTGGRNEQYFGPGTRLTVT.

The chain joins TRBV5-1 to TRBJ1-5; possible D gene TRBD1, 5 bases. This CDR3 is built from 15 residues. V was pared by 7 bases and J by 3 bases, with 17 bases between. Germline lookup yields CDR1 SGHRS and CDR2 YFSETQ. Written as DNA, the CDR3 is TGCGCCAGCTGCACCACGGGAGGGGACAATCAGCCCCAGCATTTT. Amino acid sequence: CASCTTGGDNQPQHF.

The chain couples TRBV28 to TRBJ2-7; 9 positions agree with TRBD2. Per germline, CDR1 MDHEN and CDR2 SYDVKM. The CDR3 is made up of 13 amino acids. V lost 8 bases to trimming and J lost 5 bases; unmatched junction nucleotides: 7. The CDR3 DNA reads TGTGCCAGCTGGGGTAGCGGGAGACACGAGCAGTACTTC. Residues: CASWGSGRHEQYF.

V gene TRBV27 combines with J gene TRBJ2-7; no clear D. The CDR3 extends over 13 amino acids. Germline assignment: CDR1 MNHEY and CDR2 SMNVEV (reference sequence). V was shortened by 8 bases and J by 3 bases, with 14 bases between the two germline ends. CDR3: CASSENSYYEQYF. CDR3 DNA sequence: TGTGCCAGCTCGGAAAACAGTTACTACGAGCAGTACTTC.

The CDR3 DNA follows: TGTGCCAGCAGTTTACGGTCCCGCGTCACCCAGGACTTCGCCTCCTACAATGAGCAGTTCTTC. Translated: CASSLRSRVTQDFASYNEQFF. This chain uses TRBV27 with TRBJ2-1; D perhaps matches TRBD2 (5 bases). Germline CDR1 MNHEY, CDR2 SMNVEV (reference sequence). This CDR3 spans 21 amino acids. V was clipped by 2 bases and J by 0 bases, with 26 bases between them.

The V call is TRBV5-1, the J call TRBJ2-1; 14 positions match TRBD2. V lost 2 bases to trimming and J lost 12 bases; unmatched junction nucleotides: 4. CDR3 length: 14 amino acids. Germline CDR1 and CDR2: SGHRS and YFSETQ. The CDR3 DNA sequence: TGCGCCAGCAGCTTCCGACTAGCGGGAGGGCGGCAGTTCTTC. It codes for CASSFRLAGGRQFF. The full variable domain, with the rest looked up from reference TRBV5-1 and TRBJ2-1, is KAGVTQTPRYLIKTRGQQVTLSCSPISGHRSVSWYQQTPGQGLQFLFEYFSETQRNKGNFPGRFSGRQFSNSRSEMNVSTLELGDSALYLCASSFRLAGGRQFFGPGTRLTVL.

CDR3 DNA: TGTGCCACTACCGTCTCTCAGGGTTCGAACACTGAAGCTTTCTTT. Translation gives CATTVSQGSNTEAFF. The chain combines TRBV10-3 with TRBJ1-1; maybe TRBD1 (5 bases). Trimming shortened V by 10 bases and J by 1 base, and 19 bases separated the two germline ends. The CDR3 covers 15 residues. Germline CDR1 ENHRY, CDR2 SYGVKD.

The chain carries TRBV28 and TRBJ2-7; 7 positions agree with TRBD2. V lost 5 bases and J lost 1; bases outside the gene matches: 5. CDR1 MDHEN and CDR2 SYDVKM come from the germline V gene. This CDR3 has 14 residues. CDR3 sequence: CASSPLAESYEQYF. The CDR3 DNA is TGTGCCAGCAGTCCTCTAGCGGAGTCCTACGAGCAGTACTTC.

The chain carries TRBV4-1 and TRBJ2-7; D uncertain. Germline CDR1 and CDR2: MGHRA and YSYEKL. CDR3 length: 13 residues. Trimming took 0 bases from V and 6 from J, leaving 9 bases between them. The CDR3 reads CASSQEFSGEQYF. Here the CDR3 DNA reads TGCGCCAGCAGCCAAGAGTTCTCGGGCGAGCAGTACTTC.

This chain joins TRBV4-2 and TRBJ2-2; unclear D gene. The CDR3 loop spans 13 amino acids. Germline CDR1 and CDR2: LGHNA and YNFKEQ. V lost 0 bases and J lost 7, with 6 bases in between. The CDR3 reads CASSQDIFGELFF. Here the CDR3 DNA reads TGTGCCAGCAGCCAAGATATTTTCGGGGAGCTGTTTTTT.

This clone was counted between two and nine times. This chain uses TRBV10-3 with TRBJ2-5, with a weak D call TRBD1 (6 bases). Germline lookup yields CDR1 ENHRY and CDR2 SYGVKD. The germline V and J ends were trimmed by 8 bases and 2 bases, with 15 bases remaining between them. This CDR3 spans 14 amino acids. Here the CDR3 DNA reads TGTGCCATCCAAGAACGGACAGAACAAGAGACCCAGTACTTC. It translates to CAIQERTEQETQYF.

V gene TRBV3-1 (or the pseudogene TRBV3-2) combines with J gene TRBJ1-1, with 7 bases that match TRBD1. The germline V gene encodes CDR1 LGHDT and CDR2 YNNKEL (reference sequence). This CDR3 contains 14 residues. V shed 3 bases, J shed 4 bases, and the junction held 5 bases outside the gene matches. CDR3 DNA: TGTGCCAGCAGCCAGGCTCACAGGGGCACTGAAGCTTTCTTT. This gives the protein CASSQAHRGTEAFF.

Here the CDR3 DNA reads TGTGCAAGTCGCTTTTTATGCTACGAGCAGTACTTC. Translation gives CASRFLCYEQYF. V usage is TRBV12-2 and J usage is TRBJ2-7; the table's D gene call, TRBD2, was not cross checked with the DNA. TRBV12-2 is a listed pseudogene. CDR3 length: 12 residues.

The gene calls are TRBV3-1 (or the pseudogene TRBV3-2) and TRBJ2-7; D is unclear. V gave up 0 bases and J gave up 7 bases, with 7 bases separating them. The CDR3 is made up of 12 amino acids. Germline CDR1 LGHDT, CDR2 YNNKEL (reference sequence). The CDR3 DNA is TGTGCCAGCAGCCAAGATCAACGGGAGCAGTACTTC. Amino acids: CASSQDQREQYF.

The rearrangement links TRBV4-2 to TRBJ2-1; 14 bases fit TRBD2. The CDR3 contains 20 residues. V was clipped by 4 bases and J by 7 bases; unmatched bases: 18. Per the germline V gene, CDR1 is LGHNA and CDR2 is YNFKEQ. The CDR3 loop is CASSPGPLVPGLAGENEQFF. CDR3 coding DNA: TGTGCCAGCAGCCCGGGGCCGCTAGTCCCGGGACTAGCGGGAGAAAATGAGCAGTTCTTC.

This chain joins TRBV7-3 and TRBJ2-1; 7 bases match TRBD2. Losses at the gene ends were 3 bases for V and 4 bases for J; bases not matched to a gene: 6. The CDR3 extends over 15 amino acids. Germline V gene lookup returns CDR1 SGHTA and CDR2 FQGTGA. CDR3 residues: CASSLGGSAYNEQFF. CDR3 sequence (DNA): TGTGCCAGCAGCTTGGGCGGGAGTGCTTACAATGAGCAGTTCTTC.

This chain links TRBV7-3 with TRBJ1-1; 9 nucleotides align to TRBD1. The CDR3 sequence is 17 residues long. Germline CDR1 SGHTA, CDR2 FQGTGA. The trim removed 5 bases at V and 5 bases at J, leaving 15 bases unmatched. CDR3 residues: CASSIKSDRGRRTEAFF. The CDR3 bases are TGTGCCAGCAGCATAAAATCCGACAGGGGGAGAAGGACTGAAGCTTTCTTT. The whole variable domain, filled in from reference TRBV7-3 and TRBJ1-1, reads GAGVSQTPSNKVTEKGKYVELRCDPISGHTALYWYRQSLGQGPEFLIYFQGTGAADDSGLPNDRFFAVRPEGSVSTLKIQRTERGDSAVYLCASSIKSDRGRRTEAFFGQGTRLTVV.

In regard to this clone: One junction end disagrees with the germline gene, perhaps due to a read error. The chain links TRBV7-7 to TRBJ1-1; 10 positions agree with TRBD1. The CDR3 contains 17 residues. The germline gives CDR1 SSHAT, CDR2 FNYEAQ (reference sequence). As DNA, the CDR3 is TGTGCTAGCAGCCGAGGGTTGACAGGGGGCGAGTATACTGAAGCTTTCTTT. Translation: CASSRGLTGGEYTEAFF.

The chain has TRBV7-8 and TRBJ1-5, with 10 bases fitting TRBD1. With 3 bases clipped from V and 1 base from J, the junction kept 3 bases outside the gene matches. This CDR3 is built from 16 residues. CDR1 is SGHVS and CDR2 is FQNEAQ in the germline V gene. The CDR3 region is CASSLGQGISNQPQHF. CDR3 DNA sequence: TGTGCCAGCAGCTTGGGACAGGGGATCAGCAATCAGCCCCAGCATTTT.

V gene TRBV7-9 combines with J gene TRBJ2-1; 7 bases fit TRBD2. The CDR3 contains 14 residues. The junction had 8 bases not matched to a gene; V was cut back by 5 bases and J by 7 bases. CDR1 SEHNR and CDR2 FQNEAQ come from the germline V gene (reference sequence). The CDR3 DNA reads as TGTGCCAGCAGCCTCGGGACTACTTCGAATGAGCAGTTCTTC. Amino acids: CASSLGTTSNEQFF. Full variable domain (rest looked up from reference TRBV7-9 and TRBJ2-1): DTGVSQNPRHKITKRGQNVTFRCDPISEHNRLYWYRQTLGQGPEFLTYFQNEAQLEKSRLLSDRFSAERPKGSFSTLEIQRTEQGDSAMYLCASSLGTTSNEQFFGPGTRLTVL.